A selection of T cell receptor beta chains follows, all from one sample in a study of blood T cell repertoires in COVID-19. Using immunoSEQ multiplex PCR, the repertoire was profiled, and TCRdb retains in-frame clones only, with some absent. The table has roughly 60,000 clones, 75% to 95% seen once; the top ten hold 9.1%. Sequencing was done on a sample of peripheral blood. The origin of the receptors is a woman older than 75 with active COVID-19. The conserved cysteine and the conserved F or W are not part of the CDR3 here.

v_call cdr3_aa
TRBV28 ASSLFRAGGELF
TRBV28 ASSFVGHTSTDTQY
TRBV29-1 SVGGLGGQSINEQF
TRBV3-1/TRBV3-2 ASSQDWGLAWNEQF
TRBV7-8 ASSSRPGQGASGNTIY
TRBV5-1 ASSLAGFSPLH
TRBV6-5 ASRRDRVIAGELF
TRBV3-1/TRBV3-2 ASAASGRRSINIQY
TRBV10-2 ASRLAGSSYEQY
TRBV6-6 ASSPADGNQPQH
TRBV7-9 ASSQAYALDTQY
TRBV5-6 ASSIVDTQY
TRBV5-1 ASSLLAGVTDTQY
TRBV28 ASSFSRGSYNSPLH
TRBV27 ASSLRQGLGEQY
TRBV6-2/TRBV6-3 ASSYPQGGNQPQH
TRBV7-9 ASSQDRFWGNEQF
TRBV2 ASSYSTRGSTEAF
TRBV7-2 ASSLGGSGGSTGELF
TRBV23-1 ASSQSPCGYT
TRBV15 ATSLRTEGGRTDTQY
TRBV7-7 ASSRAVGRGSGELF
TRBV27 ASSSTFMNTEAF
TRBV19 ASSATGGTEAF
TRBV5-1 ASSPGTSANTGELF
TRBV7-8 ASSLARTGPQNEQF
TRBV9 ASSVETGLETQY
TRBV9 ASSPSGRYNEQF
TRBV4-1 ASSQWDNSLVDEQF
TRBV5-6 ASNPGSSYNEQF
TRBV28 ASSARDSHFGTQY
TRBV3-1/TRBV3-2 ASSHVFGDHNSPLH
TRBV19 ASSTILQETQY
TRBV21-1 ASPAGRTNEKLF
TRBV6-5 ATGRLVAGKNEQF
TRBV10-2 ASSPQGDNSPLH
TRBV5-6 ASTLGRSYEQY
TRBV19 ASSIDRTSGGGETQY
TRBV15 ATSRDSLMGAWGELF
TRBV28 ASSIPDAASGTRYTGELF
TRBV19 ASSISGGDALRSYNEQF
TRBV6-6 ASSSRDLQRYEQY
TRBV10-2 ASSESSDSNQPQH
TRBV7-6 ASSLAPGTSGETQY
TRBV7-8 ASSLVPGTPSEKGAF
TRBV10-2 ASSESTLGGADTQY
TRBV7-9 ASSLRGLSTDTQY
TRBV6-6 ASSYGGTGWSNEQF
TRBV27 ASSKQGNYGYT
TRBV29-1 AAGSTDEKLF